A single sample is the source of the 12 T cell receptor beta chains below, sequenced in a study of cytomegalovirus exposure and HLA in healthy donors. PCR involved 60 Vbeta and 13 Jbeta primers. The data were produced by immunoSEQ multiplex PCR, yet TCRdb's version contains in-frame clones alone and is incomplete. Of around 110,000 clones listed, around a tenth are singletons. Sequences were obtained from PBMCs. These receptors all come from a man in his thirties or forties in good health and CMV-seronegative.

The sample holds a few counts of this clone. The chain links TRBV6-5 to TRBJ1-3; TRBD1 matches at 9 bases. The V and J ends lost 7 bases and 5 bases, in that order; junction bases with no gene match: 9. CDR3 length: 15 residues. CDR1 and CDR2 from the germline V gene are MNHEY and SVGAGI. CDR3 in DNA: TGTGCCAGCACTATAGAAGGACAGGGGAGAAACACCATATATTTT. This sequence encodes CASTIEGQGRNTIYF.

This clone was seen only a few times. The rearrangement links TRBV27 to TRBJ2-7; D ambiguous. Germline CDR1 reads MNHEY; CDR2 reads SMNVEV (reference sequence). The V end was cut by 8 bases, the J end by 0 bases, with 20 bases between. The CDR3 is made up of 16 amino acids. For the CDR3, the DNA is TGTGCCAGCGGTTATGGAGCCGAGAGACCCTCCTACGAGCAGTACTTC. This gives the protein CASGYGAERPSYEQYF.

This clone was found a few times. The rearrangement links TRBV6-6 to TRBJ2-5; 8 bases line up with TRBD2. Germline V CDR1 and CDR2: MNHNY, SVGAGI (reference sequence). Trimming at V came to 2 bases and at J to 4 bases, leaving 6 bases not matched to a gene. The CDR3 is made up of 15 amino acids. For the CDR3, the DNA is TGTGCCAGCAGTTACGGGGGCGCGGGGGGAGAGACCCAGTACTTC. Its translation: CASSYGGAGGETQYF.

The V gene is TRBV5-1, the J gene TRBJ2-7; 10 positions match TRBD2. Germline V gene sequence: CDR1 SGHRS, CDR2 YFSETQ. The CDR3 is 16 residues long. Trimming removed 0 bases from V and 6 bases from J; junction bases left unmatched: 9. The CDR3 spells CASSLGWVAGGGEQYF. DNA for the CDR3: TGCGCCAGCAGCTTGGGTTGGGTAGCGGGAGGAGGCGAGCAGTACTTC.

This clone was detected only a few times. The rearrangement joins TRBV10-2 to TRBJ2-7, with 10 bases identical to TRBD1. V lost 4 bases and J lost 2; bases outside the gene matches: 2. This CDR3 comprises 14 residues. Per the germline V gene, CDR1 is WSHSY and CDR2 is SAAADI. This CDR3 is CASSVGQGAYEQYF. In DNA, the CDR3 is TGCGCCAGCAGTGTCGGACAGGGGGCCTACGAGCAGTACTTC.

The chain is built from TRBV5-6 and TRBJ2-7, with D possibly matching TRBD1 (5 bases). CDR3 size: 17 residues. Germline CDR1 SGHDT, CDR2 YYEEEE. Deletions cut 0 bases from V and 0 bases from J, with 16 bases between. The CDR3: CASSLDSPTGFSYEQYF. CDR3 DNA: TGTGCCAGCAGCTTGGATTCCCCTACAGGATTCTCCTACGAGCAGTACTTC.

The chain has TRBV21-1 and TRBJ2-7; TRBD2, the table's D call, lacks a check against the DNA. TRBV21-1 is reported as a pseudogene. This CDR3 has 14 amino acids. The CDR3 sequence is CASSKGYQRHEQYF. Written as DNA, the CDR3 is TGTGCCAGCAGCAAAGGGTATCAGCGTCACGAGCAGTACTTC.

This clone occurred a few times. DNA of the CDR3: TGCGCCAGCAGCCAAGATAGGCGCGGGGGGCAGAGAGAGACCCAGTACTTC. Its translation: CASSQDRRGGQRETQYF. V gene TRBV4-3 combines with J gene TRBJ2-5; TRBD2 agrees at 8 bases. Trimming took 0 bases from V and 4 from J; bases not matched to a gene: 10. The CDR3 runs 17 residues. Germline loops: CDR1 LGHNA, CDR2 YSLEER.

The chain carries TRBV30 and TRBJ2-7, with 11 nucleotides matching TRBD1. The trim removed 0 bases at V and 6 bases at J, leaving 1 base unmatched. The CDR3 is 13 amino acids. Germline values: CDR1 GTSNPN, CDR2 SVGIG (reference sequence). As DNA, the CDR3 is TGTGCCTGGAGTGTAGGACAGGGGGCCGAGCAGTACTTC. It encodes CAWSVGQGAEQYF. The full variable domain, completed using reference TRBV30 and TRBJ2-7, is SQTIHQWPATLVQPVGSPLSLECTVEGTSNPNLYWYRQAAGRGLQLLFYSVGIGQISSEVPQNLSASRPQDRQFILSSKKLLLSDSGFYLCAWSVGQGAEQYFGPGTRLTVT.

The CDR3 nucleotides are TGTGCCAGCAGCTTATTTGGGGAGGGCCTGTTTTTT. This codes for CASSLFGEGLFF. The rearrangement links TRBV11-2 to TRBJ2-2; 7 positions agree with TRBD2. The CDR3 length is 12 residues. Germline V gene sequence: CDR1 SGHAT, CDR2 FQNNGV. The V gene end was trimmed by 2 bases and the J gene end by 14 bases; junction bases not matched to a gene: 5.

This clone was found a few times. This sequence joins TRBV7-8 and TRBJ1-5; no clear D gene. The CDR3 contains 14 residues. Germline lookup yields CDR1 SGHVS and CDR2 FQNEAQ. Between the trimmed V and J ends, which lost 5 bases and 3 bases, there was a span of 11 bases. This chain's CDR3 is CASSLSGYNQPQHF. As DNA, the CDR3 is TGTGCCAGCAGCCTTTCAGGATACAATCAGCCCCAGCATTTT.

The table lists this clone with a few counts. The junction departs from germline at one end; a sequencing error may be responsible. V and J are TRBV7-7 and TRBJ1-1, with D tentatively TRBD1 (5 bases). Germline CDR1 reads SSHAT; CDR2 reads FNYEAQ (reference sequence). This CDR3 spans 15 amino acids. The CDR3 reads CASSLARGVDPEAFF. For the CDR3, the DNA is TGTGCTAGCAGCTTAGCCCGGGGGGTAGACCCCGAAGCTTTCTTT.